The 8 T cell receptor beta chains reported below all come from one sample, sequenced in a study of blood T cell repertoires in COVID-19. Clones were sequenced by immunoSEQ multiplex PCR, and TCRdb holds only the in-frame ones, with some missing. The sample records some 300,000 clones, approximately 88% being singletons. Sequenced sample: peripheral blood. Source of these receptors: a woman aged 25 to 39 who had recovered from COVID-19.

This clone was counted only a few times. V and J are TRBV3-1 (or the pseudogene TRBV3-2) and TRBJ1-3; the match to TRBD1 covers 8 bases. The CDR3 has 15 amino acids. J gave up 4 bases and V 6 bases, and 8 bases lay outside the gene matches. Germline loops: CDR1 LGHDT, CDR2 YNNKEL (reference sequence). The CDR3 coding sequence is TGTGCCAGCAGGCTTACAGGGGGGTCGGGAAACACCATATATTTT. It specifies CASRLTGGSGNTIYF.

This clone occurred a few times. The rearrangement links TRBV3-1 (or the pseudogene TRBV3-2) to TRBJ1-6, with 9 bases lining up with TRBD1. Per the germline V gene, CDR1 is LGHDT and CDR2 is YNNKEL (reference sequence). Trimming cost V 5 bases and J 12 bases; bases outside gene matches: 5. This CDR3 is 13 amino acids long. The CDR3 protein is CASSFDRGGPLHF. The CDR3 coding sequence is TGTGCCAGCAGCTTCGACAGGGGGGGACCCCTCCACTTT.

This chain joins TRBV5-4 and TRBJ1-1, with D hard to call. CDR1 and CDR2 from the germline V gene are SGHNT and YYREEE (reference sequence). Trimming took off 7 bases at V and 1 base at J, with 20 bases between the two ends. The CDR3 is 16 amino acids. The CDR3 reads CASSPLGGPGNTEAFF. The CDR3, as DNA: TGTGCCAGCTCACCCCTAGGAGGGCCAGGGAACACTGAAGCTTTCTTT.

This chain links TRBV30 with TRBJ1-6; D is unclear. The CDR3 spans 14 residues. The V end lost 4 bases, the J end lost 0 bases, and 7 bases lay between the germline ends. Germline CDR1 GTSNPN, CDR2 SVGIG (reference sequence). CDR3 loop: CAWMRSSYNSPLHF. The CDR3 DNA reads TGTGCCTGGATGAGGTCCTCCTATAATTCACCCCTCCACTTT. Together with reference TRBV30 and TRBJ1-6, the CDR3 gives the full variable domain: SQTIHQWPATLVQPVGSPLSLECTVEGTSNPNLYWYRQAAGRGLQLLFYSVGIGQISSEVPQNLSASRPQDRQFILSSKKLLLSDSGFYLCAWMRSSYNSPLHFGNGTRLTVT.

The chain couples TRBV4-3 to TRBJ1-6, with D perhaps TRBD1 (6 bases). The germline gives CDR1 LGHNA, CDR2 YSLEER. Trimming left V 4 bases short and J 7 bases short, with 17 bases between. The CDR3 is 16 residues long. The CDR3 region has the DNA TGCGCCAGCAGCCGCGAGGCTGGGGGGGGCAATTCACCCCTCCACTTT. This translates into CASSREAGGGNSPLHF.

The rearrangement joins TRBV7-6 to TRBJ2-7, with TRBD1 matching over 7 bases. Germline V gives CDR1 SGHVS, CDR2 FNYEAQ. The junction had 2 bases not matched to a gene; V was cut back by 2 bases and J by 4 bases. The CDR3 has 13 residues. The CDR3 loop reads CASSLQGEYEQYF. The CDR3 region has the DNA TGTGCCAGCAGCTTACAGGGGGAGTACGAGCAGTACTTC. Together with reference TRBV7-6 and TRBJ2-7, the CDR3 gives the full variable domain: GAGVSQSPRYKVTKRGQDVALRCDPISGHVSLYWYRQALGQGPEFLTYFNYEAQQDKSGLPNDRFSAERPEGSISTLTIQRTEQRDSAMYRCASSLQGEYEQYFGPGTRLTVT.

The V call is TRBV15, the J call TRBJ1-1; TRBD1 matches at 7 bases. Germline CDR1 LNHNV, CDR2 YYDKDF (reference sequence). Trimming at V came to 1 base and at J to 4 bases, leaving 6 bases not matched to a gene. There are 15 residues in the CDR3. CDR3 sequence reads: CATSRARGWVTEAFF. The CDR3, as DNA: TGTGCCACCAGCAGAGCCAGGGGGTGGGTCACTGAAGCTTTCTTT. Full variable domain (outside the CDR3, taken from reference TRBV15 and TRBJ1-1): DAMVIQNPRYQVTQFGKPVTLSCSQTLNHNVMYWYQQKSSQAPKLLFHYYDKDFNNEADTPDNFQSRRPNTSFCFLDIRSPGLGDTAMYLCATSRARGWVTEAFFGQGTRLTVV.

The V and J genes are TRBV19 and TRBJ2-1; TRBD2 agrees at 8 bases. The V and J ends lost 4 bases and 7 bases, in that order; junction bases with no gene match: 12. The CDR3 runs 16 residues. Germline assignment: CDR1 LNHDA and CDR2 SQIVND (reference sequence). Here the CDR3 reads CASSTSRGGNLNEQFF. In DNA form, the CDR3 reads TGTGCCAGTAGTACATCTCGGGGGGGTAACTTGAATGAGCAGTTCTTC.